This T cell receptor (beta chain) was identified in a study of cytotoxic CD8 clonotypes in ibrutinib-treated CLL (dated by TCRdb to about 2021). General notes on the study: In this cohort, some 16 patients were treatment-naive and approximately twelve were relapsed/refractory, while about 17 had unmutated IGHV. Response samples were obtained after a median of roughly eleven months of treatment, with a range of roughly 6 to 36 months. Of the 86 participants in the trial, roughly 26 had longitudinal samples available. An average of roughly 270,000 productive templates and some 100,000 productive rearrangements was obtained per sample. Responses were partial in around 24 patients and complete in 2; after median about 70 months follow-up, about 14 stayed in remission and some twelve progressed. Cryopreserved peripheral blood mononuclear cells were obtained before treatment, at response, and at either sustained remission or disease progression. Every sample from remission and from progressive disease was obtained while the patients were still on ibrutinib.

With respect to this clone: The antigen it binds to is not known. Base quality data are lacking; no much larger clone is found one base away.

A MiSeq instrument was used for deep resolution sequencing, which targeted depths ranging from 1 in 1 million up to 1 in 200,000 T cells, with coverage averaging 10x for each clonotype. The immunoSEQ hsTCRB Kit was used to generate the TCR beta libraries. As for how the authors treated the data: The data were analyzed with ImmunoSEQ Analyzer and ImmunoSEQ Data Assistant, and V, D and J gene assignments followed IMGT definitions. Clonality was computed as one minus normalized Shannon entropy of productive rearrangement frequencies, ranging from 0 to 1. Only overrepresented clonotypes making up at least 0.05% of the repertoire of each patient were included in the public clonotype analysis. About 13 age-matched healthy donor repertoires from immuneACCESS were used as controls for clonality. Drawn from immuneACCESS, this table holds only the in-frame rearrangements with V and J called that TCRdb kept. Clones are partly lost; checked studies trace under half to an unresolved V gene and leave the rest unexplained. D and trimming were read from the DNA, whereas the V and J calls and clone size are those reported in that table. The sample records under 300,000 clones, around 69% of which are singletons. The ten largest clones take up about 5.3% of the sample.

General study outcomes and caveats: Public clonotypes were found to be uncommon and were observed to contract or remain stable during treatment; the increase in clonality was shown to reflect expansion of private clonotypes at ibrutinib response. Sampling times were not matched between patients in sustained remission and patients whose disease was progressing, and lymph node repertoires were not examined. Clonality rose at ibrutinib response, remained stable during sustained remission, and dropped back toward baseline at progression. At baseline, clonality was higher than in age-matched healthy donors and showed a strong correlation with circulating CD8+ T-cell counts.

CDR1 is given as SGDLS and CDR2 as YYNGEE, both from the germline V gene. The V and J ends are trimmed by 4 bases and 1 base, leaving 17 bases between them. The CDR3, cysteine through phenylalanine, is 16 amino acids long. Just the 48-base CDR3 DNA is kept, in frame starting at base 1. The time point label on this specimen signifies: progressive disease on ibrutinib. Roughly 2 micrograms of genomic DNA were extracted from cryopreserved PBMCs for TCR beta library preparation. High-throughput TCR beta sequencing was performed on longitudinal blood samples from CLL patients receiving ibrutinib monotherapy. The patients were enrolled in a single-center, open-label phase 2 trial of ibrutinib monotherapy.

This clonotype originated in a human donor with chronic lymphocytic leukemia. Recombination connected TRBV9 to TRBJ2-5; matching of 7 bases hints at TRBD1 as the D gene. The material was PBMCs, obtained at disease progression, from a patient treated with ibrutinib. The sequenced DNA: TGTGCCAGCAGCCAAATTGGGGGGACAGCCCAAGAGACCCAGTACTTC. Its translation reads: CASSQIGGTAQETQYF.